The 22 T cell receptor beta chains presented below share a single source sample, sequenced in a study of cytomegalovirus exposure and HLA in healthy donors. 60 Vbeta and 13 Jbeta primers were used in PCR. Sequencing used immunoSEQ multiplex PCR; TCRdb keeps in-frame clones, though not all of them. This table holds some 170,000 clones, roughly 77% found once. The sequenced sample was PBMCs. The source is a young woman in good health and CMV-seronegative.

The chain is built from TRBV7-3 and TRBJ2-3, with TRBD1 as a possible D gene (6 bases). The germline V and J ends were trimmed by 1 base and 5 bases, with 16 bases remaining between them. The CDR3 totals 16 residues. Germline V gene sequence: CDR1 SGHTA, CDR2 FQGTGA. CDR3 sequence (DNA): TGTGCCAGCAGCTTAAGGGGGCGCGGTCTTATAGATACGCAGTATTTT. It specifies CASSLRGRGLIDTQYF.

This clone was detected only a few times. CDR3 amino acids: CAIERQLNTEAFF. The CDR3 DNA is TGTGCCATCGAAAGACAGTTGAACACTGAAGCTTTCTTT. J is TRBJ1-1 and V is TRBV10-3, with D tentatively TRBD1 (5 bases). In germline, CDR1 is ENHRY, CDR2 SYGVKD. The CDR3 has 13 residues. Trimming took off 8 bases at V and 0 bases at J, with 10 bases between the two ends.

CDR3 in DNA: TGCGCCAGCAGCTTGGAAGGGGCTGGGACCCAGTACTTC. It is translated as CASSLEGAGTQYF. The chain carries TRBV5-1 and TRBJ2-5, with TRBD1 as a possible D gene (5 bases). The CDR3 consists of 13 residues. CDR1 and CDR2 from the germline V gene are SGHRS and YFSETQ. The V end was cut by 0 bases, the J end by 7 bases, with 10 bases between.

This sequence joins TRBV14 and TRBJ2-7, with 7 bases fitting TRBD1. The CDR3 is made up of 14 amino acids. Germline values: CDR1 SGHDN, CDR2 FVKESK. The V gene end was trimmed by 3 bases and the J gene end by 3 bases; junction bases not matched to a gene: 5. The CDR3 loop reads CASSQTGMNYEQYF. CDR3 nucleotide sequence: TGTGCCAGCAGCCAGACAGGGATGAACTACGAGCAGTACTTC.

This clone has only one observation. V and J are TRBV25-1 and TRBJ1-2; D gene ambiguous. Germline CDR1 is MGHDK and CDR2 is SYGVNS. The CDR3 is made up of 13 amino acids. V was shortened by 2 bases and J by 3 bases, with 7 bases between the two germline ends. CDR3 protein: CASSENTDYGYTF. CDR3 coding DNA: TGTGCCAGCAGTGAAAACACAGACTATGGCTACACCTTC.

The J gene is TRBJ2-3, the V gene TRBV27; the match to TRBD1 covers 7 bases. Germline lookup yields CDR1 MNHEY and CDR2 SMNVEV (reference sequence). Trimming cost V 1 base and J 0 bases; bases outside gene matches: 4. This CDR3 region has 16 residues. CDR3 region: CASSLWDSRSTDTQYF. DNA for the CDR3: TGTGCCAGCAGTTTATGGGACAGCAGAAGCACAGATACGCAGTATTTT.

V gene TRBV6-5 combines with J gene TRBJ2-2; possibly TRBD1 for D (6 bases). Germline V gene data show CDR1 as MNHEY and CDR2 as SVGAGI. The CDR3 length is 14 residues. V was shortened by 5 bases and J by 3 bases, with 10 bases between the two germline ends. CDR3 in amino acids: CASSHGTHTGELFF. The CDR3 region has the DNA TGTGCCAGCAGTCACGGGACACACACCGGGGAGCTGTTTTTT.

The chain employs TRBV4-1 and TRBJ2-7; 7 bases align to TRBD1. Trimming cost V 4 bases and J 0 bases; bases outside gene matches: 3. Per the germline V gene, CDR1 is MGHRA and CDR2 is YSYEKL. The CDR3 spans 14 residues. The CDR3 is CASSLGQNSYEQYF. CDR3 nucleotide sequence: TGCGCCAGCAGCCTGGGACAGAACTCCTACGAGCAGTACTTC.

V and J are TRBV18 and TRBJ1-1, with 7 bases fitting TRBD1. In germline, CDR1 is KGHSH, CDR2 LQKENI. This CDR3 has 14 amino acids. J gave up 6 bases and V 4 bases, and 8 bases lay outside the gene matches. The CDR3 region is CASSLGQARSEAFF. As DNA, the CDR3 is TGTGCCAGCTCACTTGGACAGGCCAGGTCTGAAGCTTTCTTT.

J is TRBJ1-2 and V is TRBV7-3; possible D gene TRBD1, 6 bases. Trimming pared 0 bases from V and 5 bases from J, leaving 10 bases between. Germline assignment: CDR1 SGHTA and CDR2 FQGTGA. The CDR3 is 14 amino acids. The CDR3 sequence is CASSLTPRGYGYTF. The CDR3 DNA is TGTGCCAGCAGCTTAACACCCAGGGGTTATGGCTACACCTTC.

This clone was recorded a few times. This chain connects TRBV2 to TRBJ2-7; 11 bases agree with TRBD1. V gave up 6 bases and J gave up 6 bases; unmatched junction bases: 4. CDR3 size: 13 residues. Germline V gene data show CDR1 as SNHLY and CDR2 as FYNNEI. Here the CDR3 DNA reads TGTGCCAGCAGGGGGACAGGGGGTTCCGAGCAGTACTTC. This encodes CASRGTGGSEQYF.

This rearrangement joins TRBV25-1 to TRBJ2-3, with D maybe TRBD1 (5 bases). Trimming cost V 2 bases and J 3 bases, with 18 bases left between them. This CDR3 region has 17 residues. Germline V gene data show CDR1 as MGHDK and CDR2 as SYGVNS. The CDR3 nucleotides are TGTGCCAGCAGTGAAGGCGTCAGGGAAGTGGGTACAGATACGCAGTATTTT. This translates into CASSEGVREVGTDTQYF.

The chain recombines TRBV20-1 with TRBJ2-7; a weak D match, TRBD2 (5 bases). Per the germline V gene, CDR1 is DFQATT and CDR2 is SNEGSKA (reference sequence). The V and J ends lost 5 bases and 2 bases respectively, with 7 bases between them. The CDR3 sequence is 11 residues long. CDR3 nucleotides: TGCAGTGCTGGACTCACCTACGAGCAGTACTTC. The encoded protein is CSAGLTYEQYF.

The chain has TRBV14 and TRBJ2-7; a possible D gene is TRBD1 (7 bases). The CDR3 has 15 residues. Germline V lookup: CDR1 SGHDN, CDR2 FVKESK. The V end lost 0 bases, the J end lost 8 bases, and 17 bases lay between the germline ends. In DNA, the CDR3 is TGTGCCAGCAGCCAAGATGTTGGAGGGGGCAGCCAGCAGTACTTC. Translation gives CASSQDVGGGSQQYF.

This clone was counted between two and nine times. The V and J genes are TRBV7-2 and TRBJ2-3, with D perhaps TRBD1 (6 bases). This CDR3 contains 14 residues. V lost 5 bases and J 5 bases, leaving 14 bases between the germline ends. CDR1 and CDR2 from the germline V gene are SGHTA and FQGNSA. The CDR3 reads CASSLNVRGDTQYF. The CDR3 DNA is TGTGCCAGCAGCCTAAACGTCAGGGGAGATACGCAGTATTTT.

The V gene is TRBV29-1, the J gene TRBJ2-5; 7 bases are a match to TRBD2. CDR3 length: 14 residues. V was clipped by 7 bases and J by 6 bases; unmatched bases: 14. CDR1 is SQVTM and CDR2 is ANQGSEA in the germline V gene. The CDR3 DNA is TGCAGCGCATCCGATAAGGGACTATCGAAGACCCAGTACTTC. It encodes CSASDKGLSKTQYF. Filled out from reference TRBV29-1 and TRBJ2-5, the complete variable domain reads SAVISQKPSRDICQRGTSLTIQCQVDSQVTMMFWYRQQPGQSLTLIATANQGSEATYESGFVIDKFPISRPNLTFSTLTVSNMSPEDSSIYLCSASDKGLSKTQYFGPGTRLLVL.

This clone was seen a few times. The chain couples TRBV29-1 to TRBJ2-5; TRBD1 agrees at 10 bases. CDR3 length: 16 amino acids. Trimming took 7 bases from V and 4 from J; bases not matched to a gene: 15. The germline gives CDR1 SQVTM, CDR2 ANQGSEA. CDR3 sequence: CSARINDRGLGETQYF. The CDR3 DNA follows: TGCAGCGCGCGTATTAATGACAGGGGGCTGGGAGAGACCCAGTACTTC.

This clone was detected once. The gene calls are TRBV9 and TRBJ2-5; TRBD2 aligns across 12 bases. CDR1 is SGDLS, CDR2 YYNGEE, per germline. Losses at the gene ends were 0 bases for V and 4 bases for J; bases not matched to a gene: 13. The CDR3 has 19 amino acids. CDR3 DNA: TGTGCCAGCAGCGTAGTAGGCGGGACTAGCGGGCGACTCGTAGAGACCCAGTACTTC. It translates to CASSVVGGTSGRLVETQYF.

CDR3 amino acids: CASSLAFLSEAFF. The DNA for the CDR3 is TGTGCCAGCAGCTTAGCGTTTTTGAGTGAAGCTTTCTTT. The rearrangement uses TRBV7-9 and TRBJ1-1, with no clear D. The germline V gene encodes CDR1 SEHNR and CDR2 FQNEAQ (reference sequence). The CDR3 runs 13 residues. V shed 0 bases and J shed 7 bases, with 9 bases lying between them.

This chain uses TRBV5-4 with TRBJ2-4, with TRBD2 identical over 7 bases. This CDR3 contains 16 residues. The germline V gene encodes CDR1 SGHNT and CDR2 YYREEE (reference sequence). With 4 bases clipped from V and 1 base from J, the junction kept 8 bases outside the gene matches. Here the CDR3 reads CASSTGEGWAKNIQYF. The CDR3 nucleotides read TGTGCCAGCAGCACCGGGGAGGGGTGGGCCAAAAACATTCAGTACTTC. Together with reference TRBV5-4 and TRBJ2-4, the CDR3 gives the full variable domain: ETGVTQSPTHLIKTRGQQVTLRCSSQSGHNTVSWYQQALGQGPQFIFQYYREEENGRGNFPPRFSGLQFPNYSSELNVNALELDDSALYLCASSTGEGWAKNIQYFGAGTRLSVL.

The chain couples TRBV5-1 to TRBJ1-5, with D perhaps TRBD1 (5 bases). CDR1 and CDR2 from the germline V gene are SGHRS and YFSETQ. The CDR3 runs to 14 residues. The V end was cut by 1 base, the J end by 6 bases, with 11 bases between. The CDR3 nucleotides are TGCGCCAGCAGCTTGTGGGGGGATTCTCAGCCCCAGCATTTT. It specifies CASSLWGDSQPQHF.

The chain carries TRBV15 and TRBJ1-2; D unclear. With 0 bases removed from V and 0 bases from J, the gap between germline ends came to 11 bases. This CDR3 comprises 16 residues. Germline V CDR1 and CDR2: LNHNV, YYDKDF (reference sequence). The CDR3 DNA reads TGTGCCACCAGCAGAGATCTGGCAGGTACTAACTATGGCTACACCTTC. Residues: CATSRDLAGTNYGYTF. The whole variable domain, remainder taken from reference TRBV15 and TRBJ1-2, is DAMVIQNPRYQVTQFGKPVTLSCSQTLNHNVMYWYQQKSSQAPKLLFHYYDKDFNNEADTPDNFQSRRPNTSFCFLDIRSPGLGDTAMYLCATSRDLAGTNYGYTFGSGTRLTVV.